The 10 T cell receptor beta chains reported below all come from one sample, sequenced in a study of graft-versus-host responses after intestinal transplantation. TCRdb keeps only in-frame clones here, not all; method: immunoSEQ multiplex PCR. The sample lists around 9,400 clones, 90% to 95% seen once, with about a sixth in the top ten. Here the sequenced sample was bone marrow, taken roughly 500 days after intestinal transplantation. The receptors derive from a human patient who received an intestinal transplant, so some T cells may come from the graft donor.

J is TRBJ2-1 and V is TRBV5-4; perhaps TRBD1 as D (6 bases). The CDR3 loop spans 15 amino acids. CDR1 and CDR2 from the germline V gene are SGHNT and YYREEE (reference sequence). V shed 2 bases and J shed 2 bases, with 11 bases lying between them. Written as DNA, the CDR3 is TGTGCCAGCAGCTTAACAGGGTCGGCCTACAATGAGCAGTTCTTC. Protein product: CASSLTGSAYNEQFF.

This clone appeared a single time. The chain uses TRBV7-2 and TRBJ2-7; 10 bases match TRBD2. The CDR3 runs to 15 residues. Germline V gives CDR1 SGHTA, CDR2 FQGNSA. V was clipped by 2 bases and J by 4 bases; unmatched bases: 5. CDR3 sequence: CASSLSGLADYEQYF. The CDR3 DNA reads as TGTGCCAGCAGCTTAAGTGGACTAGCGGATTACGAGCAGTACTTC.

CDR3 loop: CASSLEQGQIYGYTF. Written as DNA, the CDR3 is TGTGCCAGCAGCTTAGAACAGGGACAAATCTATGGCTACACCTTC. The chain uses TRBV7-6 and TRBJ1-2; D perhaps matches TRBD1 (6 bases). Between the trimmed V and J ends, which lost 1 base and 4 bases, there was a span of 13 bases. CDR1 SGHVS and CDR2 FNYEAQ come from the germline V gene. This CDR3 is built from 15 residues.

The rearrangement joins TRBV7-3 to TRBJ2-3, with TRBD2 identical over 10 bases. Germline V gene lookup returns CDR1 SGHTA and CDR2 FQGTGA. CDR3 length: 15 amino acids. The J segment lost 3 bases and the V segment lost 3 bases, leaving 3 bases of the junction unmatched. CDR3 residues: CASSFLAGETDTQYF. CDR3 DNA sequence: TGTGCCAGCAGCTTCCTAGCGGGAGAAACAGATACGCAGTATTTT.

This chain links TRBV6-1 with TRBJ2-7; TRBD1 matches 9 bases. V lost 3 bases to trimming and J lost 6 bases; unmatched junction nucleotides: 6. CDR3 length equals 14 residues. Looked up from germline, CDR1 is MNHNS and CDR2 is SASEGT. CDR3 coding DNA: TGTGCCAGCAGTGACAACCGGGACAGGGTCGAGCAGTACTTC. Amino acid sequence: CASSDNRDRVEQYF.

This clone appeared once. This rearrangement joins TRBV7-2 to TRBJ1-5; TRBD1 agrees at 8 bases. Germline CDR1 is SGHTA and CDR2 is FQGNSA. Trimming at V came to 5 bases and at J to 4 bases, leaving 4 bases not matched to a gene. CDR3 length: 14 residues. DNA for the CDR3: TGTGCCAGCAGCCCTGGACAGGGAAATCAGCCCCAGCATTTT. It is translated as CASSPGQGNQPQHF. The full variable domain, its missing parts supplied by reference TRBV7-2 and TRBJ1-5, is GAGVSQSPSNKVTEKGKDVELRCDPISGHTALYWYRQSLGQGLEFLIYFQGNSAPDKSGLPSDRFSAERTGGSVSTLTIQRTQQEDSAVYLCASSPGQGNQPQHFGDGTRLSIL.

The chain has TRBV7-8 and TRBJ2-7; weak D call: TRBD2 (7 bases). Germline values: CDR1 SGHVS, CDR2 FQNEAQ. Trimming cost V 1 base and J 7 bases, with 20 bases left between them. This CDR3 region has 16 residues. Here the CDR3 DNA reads TGTGCCAGCAGCTTAGATCCTCTGGGGGGGGCAGGGGAGCAGTACTTC. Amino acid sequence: CASSLDPLGGAGEQYF.

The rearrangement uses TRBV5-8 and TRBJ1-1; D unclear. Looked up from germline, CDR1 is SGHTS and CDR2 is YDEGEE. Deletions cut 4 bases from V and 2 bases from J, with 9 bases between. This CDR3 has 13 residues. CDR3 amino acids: CASSRRKNTEAFF. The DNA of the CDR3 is TGTGCCAGCAGCCGACGGAAAAACACTGAAGCTTTCTTT.

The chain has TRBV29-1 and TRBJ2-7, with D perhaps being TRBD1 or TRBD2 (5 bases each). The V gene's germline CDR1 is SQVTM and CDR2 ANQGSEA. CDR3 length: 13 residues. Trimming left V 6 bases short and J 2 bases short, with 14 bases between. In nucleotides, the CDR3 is TGCAGCGTACCGGGACCCATCGCCTACGAGCAGTACTTC. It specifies CSVPGPIAYEQYF.

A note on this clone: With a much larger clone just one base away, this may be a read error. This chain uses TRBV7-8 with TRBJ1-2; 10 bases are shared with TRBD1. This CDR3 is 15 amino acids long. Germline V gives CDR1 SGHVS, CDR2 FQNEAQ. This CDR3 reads CASSLAGTGVYGYAF. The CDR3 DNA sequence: TGTGCCAGCAGCTTAGCCGGGACAGGGGTCTATGGCTACGCCTTC.